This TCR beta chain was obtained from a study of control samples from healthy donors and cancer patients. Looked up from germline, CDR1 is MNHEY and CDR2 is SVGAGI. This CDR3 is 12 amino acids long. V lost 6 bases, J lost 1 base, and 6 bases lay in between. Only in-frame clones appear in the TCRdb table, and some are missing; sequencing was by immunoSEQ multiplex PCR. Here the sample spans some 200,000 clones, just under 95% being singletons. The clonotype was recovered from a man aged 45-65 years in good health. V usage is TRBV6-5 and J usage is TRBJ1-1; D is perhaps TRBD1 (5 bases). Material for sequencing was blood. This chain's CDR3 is CASRGGNTEAFF. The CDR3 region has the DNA TGTGCCAGCAGGGGGGGGAACACTGAAGCTTTCTTT.